The sequence of this T cell receptor (beta chain) was determined in a study of T-cell memory formation after mild COVID-19. In TCRdb, the 5' RACE reads were re-called with MiXCR into one record per CDR3 protein. The repertoire holds roughly 310,000 distinct CDR3 sequences, with approximately 16% as singletons. The ends lost 5 bases at V and 0 bases at J; junction bases unmatched: 3. This CDR3 region has 14 residues. The genes are TRBV12-3 or TRBV12-4 and TRBJ1-1, with 7 bases that match TRBD1. The receptor's source is a man younger than 30 who had mild COVID-19 (a few samples of this study predate the infection). Cell type and time point are not known. Source material: PBMCs or a T cell subset sorted from them (not recorded which). This CDR3 is CASSNRGLNTEAFF. The CDR3 nucleotides read TGTGCCAGCAGTAACAGGGGTTTGAACACTGAAGCTTTCTTT.